This TCR beta chain was obtained from a study of vaccination effects on CD4 cells after COVID-19. Study results and caveats: Convalescent patients' post-vaccine spike repertoire was mostly distinct vaccine-induced clones.

Germline assignment: CDR1 MGHRA and CDR2 YSYEKL. V lost 1 base to trimming and J lost 5 bases, with 9 bases between them. This CDR3 region has 15 residues. Produced via immunoSEQ multiplex PCR; TCRdb's table is partial and in-frame only. In the table there are approximately 45,000 clones, roughly 74% of which are singletons. Note on this clone: Its antigen is currently unknown.

The culture ran for roughly ten days before CD4+ T cells were isolated. The specimen comprised CD4+ T cells from PBMCs cultured without peptide, sampled before COVID-19 vaccination. This clonotype was obtained from a human donor who had a prior SARS-CoV-2 infection. The J gene is TRBJ1-6, the V gene TRBV4-1; no clear D gene. The CDR3 loop is CASSQVGNDNSPLHF. CDR3 in DNA: TGCGCCAGCAGCCAAGTAGGGAATGATAATTCACCCCTCCACTTT.